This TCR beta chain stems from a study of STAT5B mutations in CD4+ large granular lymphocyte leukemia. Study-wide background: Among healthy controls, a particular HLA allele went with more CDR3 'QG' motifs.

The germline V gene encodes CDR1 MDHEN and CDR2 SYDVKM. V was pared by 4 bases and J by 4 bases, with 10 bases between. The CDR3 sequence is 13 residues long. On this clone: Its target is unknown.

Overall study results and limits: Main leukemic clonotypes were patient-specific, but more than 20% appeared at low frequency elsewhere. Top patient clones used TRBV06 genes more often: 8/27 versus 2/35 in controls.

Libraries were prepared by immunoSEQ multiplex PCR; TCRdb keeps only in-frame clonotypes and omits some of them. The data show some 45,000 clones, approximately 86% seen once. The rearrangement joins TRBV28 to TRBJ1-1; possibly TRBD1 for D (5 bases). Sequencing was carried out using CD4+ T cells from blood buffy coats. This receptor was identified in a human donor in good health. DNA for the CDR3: TGTGCCAGCAGTTCTAGGAGGGGCACTGAAGCTTTCTTT. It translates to CASSSRRGTEAFF.